Each of the 2 T cell receptor beta chains below was sequenced from the same sample in a study of blood T cells in healthy people across ages. A second about 7 to 12 cycle PCR used barcoded and J-beta primers. TCRdb redid the calling of the 5' RACE reads with MiXCR, one entry per CDR3 protein. The sample includes about 1.4 million distinct CDR3 sequences, approximately 60% of them seen just once. Material: blood. Receptor source: a man younger than 30 in good health.

The chain is built from TRBV11-1 and TRBJ2-3, with D hard to call. CDR3 length: 15 amino acids. Germline V lookup: CDR1 SGHAT, CDR2 FQDESV (reference sequence). V gave up 4 bases and J gave up 2 bases, with 13 bases separating them. The CDR3 protein is CASSSRVYPTDTQYF. The CDR3, as DNA: TGTGCCAGCAGCTCTAGGGTCTATCCCACAGATACGCAGTATTTT.

V and J are TRBV10-3 and TRBJ2-4, with D maybe TRBD2 (6 bases). CDR1 and CDR2 from the germline V gene are ENHRY and SYGVKD. Trimming took off 2 bases at V and 3 bases at J, with 14 bases between the two ends. CDR3 length: 16 amino acids. CDR3 loop: CAISERSGEGKNIQYF. CDR3 nucleotides: TGTGCCATCAGTGAGAGGTCGGGAGAGGGCAAAAACATTCAGTACTTC.